The 24 T cell receptor beta chains reported below all come from one sample, sequenced in a study of cytomegalovirus exposure and HLA in healthy donors. The primer mix had 60 Vbeta and 13 Jbeta primers. Repertoires were generated with immunoSEQ multiplex PCR, while TCRdb's copy carries only in-frame clones and drops some. The sample contains roughly 140,000 clones, nearly 80% of which appear only once. The sequenced sample was PBMCs. The receptors originated from a male donor in good health and CMV-seronegative.

The rearrangement joins TRBV5-5 to TRBJ1-2; D remains ambiguous. CDR1 and CDR2 from the germline V gene are SGHKS and YYEKEE (reference sequence). Trimming stripped 0 bases from V and 0 bases from J, with 9 bases between. The CDR3 loop spans 15 amino acids. In DNA, the CDR3 is TGTGCCAGCAGCTTGGTGTGGCCCGCTAACTATGGCTACACCTTC. It codes for CASSLVWPANYGYTF.

This clone was seen more than once but under ten times. The chain has TRBV5-6 and TRBJ2-1; 8 bases are shared with TRBD2. Losses at the gene ends were 5 bases for V and 0 bases for J; bases not matched to a gene: 4. Germline V gene sequence: CDR1 SGHDT, CDR2 YYEEEE. The CDR3 is 15 residues long. The CDR3 is CASSPGGGSYNEQFF. The CDR3 DNA reads as TGTGCCAGCAGTCCCGGGGGGGGCTCCTACAATGAGCAGTTCTTC.

The V gene is TRBV7-9, the J gene TRBJ1-1; no definite D call. The germline CDR1 and CDR2 sequences are SEHNR and FQNEAQ (reference sequence). The CDR3 runs 13 residues. Trimming shortened V by 0 bases and J by 1 base, and 3 bases separated the two germline ends. As DNA, the CDR3 is TGTGCCAGCAGCTTAGCTAGGAACACTGAAGCTTTCTTT. It encodes CASSLARNTEAFF.

The chain is built from TRBV5-1 and TRBJ2-7; TRBD1 agrees at 10 bases. The CDR3 totals 15 residues. V gave up 4 bases and J gave up 2 bases; unmatched junction bases: 6. Germline CDR1 reads SGHRS; CDR2 reads YFSETQ. CDR3 DNA sequence: TGCGCCAGCAGCACGTGGACAGGGGGGGCCTACGAGCAGTACTTC. This encodes CASSTWTGGAYEQYF.

This clone was detected once. The chain combines TRBV7-9 with TRBJ1-2, with D possibly being TRBD1 (6 bases). There are 14 residues in the CDR3. From germline, CDR1 is SEHNR and CDR2 FQNEAQ (reference sequence). Trimming left V 2 bases short and J 4 bases short, with 11 bases between. The CDR3 loop reads CASSLSGQIYGYTF. CDR3 bases: TGTGCCAGCAGCTTATCAGGACAGATCTATGGCTACACCTTC.

The gene calls are TRBV27 and TRBJ2-7; D gene ambiguous. This CDR3 is 12 amino acids long. Germline loops: CDR1 MNHEY, CDR2 SMNVEV (reference sequence). The V end lost 4 bases, the J end lost 0 bases, and 4 bases lay between the germline ends. The CDR3 bases are TGTGCCAGCAGTTCGAGCTCCTACGAGCAGTACTTC. Translated, it gives CASSSSSYEQYF.

The genes are TRBV7-2 and TRBJ2-5; tentatively, D is TRBD2 (6 bases). The germline V gene has CDR1 SGHTA and CDR2 FQGNSA. V lost 1 base and J 3 bases, leaving 12 bases between the germline ends. CDR3 length: 15 residues. The CDR3 nucleotides read TGTGCCAGCAGCTTAGTTCTAGCGTGGAAAGAGACCCAGTACTTC. It codes for CASSLVLAWKETQYF. Drawing the rest from reference TRBV7-2 and TRBJ2-5, the complete variable domain is GAGVSQSPSNKVTEKGKDVELRCDPISGHTALYWYRQSLGQGLEFLIYFQGNSAPDKSGLPSDRFSAERTGGSVSTLTIQRTQQEDSAVYLCASSLVLAWKETQYFGPGTRLLVL.

V and J are TRBV11-2 and TRBJ1-6; no firm D call. In germline, CDR1 is SGHAT, CDR2 FQNNGV. Trimming took off 2 bases at V and 6 bases at J, with 8 bases between the two ends. CDR3 size: 14 residues. CDR3 coding DNA: TGTGCCAGCAGCTTACTCCAGTCTAATTCACCCCTCCACTTT. This sequence encodes CASSLLQSNSPLHF.

The chain links TRBV27 to TRBJ1-2; perhaps TRBD1 as D (6 bases). The germline V and J ends were trimmed by 7 bases and 0 bases, with 15 bases remaining between them. In germline, CDR1 is MNHEY, CDR2 SMNVEV (reference sequence). This CDR3 is built from 15 residues. This CDR3 is CASTPAGGPNYGYTF. CDR3 nucleotide sequence: TGTGCCAGCACCCCGGCCGGGGGGCCTAACTATGGCTACACCTTC.

The rearrangement joins TRBV2 to TRBJ2-1; 9 nucleotides line up with TRBD2. V gave up 7 bases and J gave up 0 bases; unmatched junction bases: 16. The CDR3 extends over 19 amino acids. Germline assignment: CDR1 SNHLY and CDR2 FYNNEI. The CDR3 loop reads CASTKGLAGFPSSYNEQFF. The DNA for the CDR3 is TGTGCCAGCACCAAAGGGCTAGCGGGGTTTCCTAGCTCCTACAATGAGCAGTTCTTC.

The chain links TRBV7-3 to TRBJ2-1; tentatively, D is TRBD2 (5 bases). Germline V CDR1 and CDR2: SGHTA, FQGTGA. Trimming took 5 bases from V and 0 from J, leaving 14 bases between them. This CDR3 has 16 amino acids. This CDR3 is CASSDRRAGSYNEQFF. DNA for the CDR3: TGTGCCAGCAGCGACCGCCGGGCGGGCTCCTACAATGAGCAGTTCTTC.

The rearrangement links TRBV5-1 to TRBJ2-3; D is possibly TRBD2 (6 bases). Per germline, CDR1 SGHRS and CDR2 YFSETQ. The germline V and J ends were trimmed by 1 base and 1 base, with 16 bases remaining between them. The CDR3 spans 17 residues. CDR3 in DNA: TGCGCCAGCAGCTTGATGCCCCTACTAGCTGGCACAGATACGCAGTATTTT. This gives the protein CASSLMPLLAGTDTQYF.

The V gene is TRBV7-6, the J gene TRBJ2-7; 12 bases line up with TRBD2. Germline trimming cut 1 base from V and 3 bases from J; bases unmatched to any gene: 1. CDR3 length: 15 residues. Germline V gene lookup returns CDR1 SGHVS and CDR2 FNYEAQ. This CDR3 is CASSLGLAGDYEQYF. CDR3 DNA sequence: TGTGCCAGCAGCTTAGGACTAGCGGGAGACTACGAGCAGTACTTC.

The V gene is TRBV9, the J gene TRBJ2-7; D possibly corresponds to TRBD2 (7 bases). V lost 4 bases and J 2 bases, leaving 19 bases between the germline ends. Germline V lookup: CDR1 SGDLS, CDR2 YYNGEE. CDR3 length: 16 residues. CDR3 sequence: CASSPRPGAGAYEQYF. DNA for the CDR3: TGTGCCAGCAGCCCCCGCCCGGGGGCGGGGGCCTACGAGCAGTACTTC.

V is TRBV4-1 and J is TRBJ1-2; 8 positions agree with TRBD1. The CDR3 consists of 16 residues. Germline V gene lookup returns CDR1 MGHRA and CDR2 YSYEKL. Losses at the gene ends were 3 bases for V and 4 bases for J; bases not matched to a gene: 10. The CDR3 DNA is TGCGCCAGCAGCCAGCCCGGACAGGGTTCCATCTATGGCTACACCTTC. Translated, it gives CASSQPGQGSIYGYTF.

On this clone itself: Other nucleotide sequences from this sample produce the same CDR3. The chain carries TRBV5-1 and TRBJ2-5, with 13 positions matching TRBD2. J was trimmed by 1 base and V by 0 bases; bases with no gene match: 0. This CDR3 has 16 amino acids. CDR1 and CDR2 from the germline V gene are SGHRS and YFSETQ. The CDR3 sequence: CASSLGLAGGQETQYF. In DNA, the CDR3 is TGCGCCAGCAGCTTGGGACTAGCGGGGGGCCAAGAGACCCAGTACTTC.

This clone was detected a few times. The rearrangement joins TRBV11-3 to TRBJ2-5, with D possibly matching TRBD1 (7 bases). V lost 5 bases and J lost 4, with 17 bases in between. The CDR3 loop spans 15 amino acids. CDR1 is SGHNT and CDR2 is YENEEA in the germline V gene. CDR3 region: CASSPRPGGLETQYF. CDR3 sequence (DNA): TGTGCCAGCAGCCCACGGCCAGGGGGGTTAGAGACCCAGTACTTC. Combining the CDR3 with reference TRBV11-3 and TRBJ2-5 gives the whole variable domain EAGVVQSPRYKIIEKKQPVAFWCNPISGHNTLYWYLQNLGQGPELLIRYENEEAVDDSQLPKDRFSAERLKGVDSTLKIQPAELGDSAVYLCASSPRPGGLETQYFGPGTRLLVL.

This clone was seen more than once but under ten times. This chain connects TRBV10-3 to TRBJ2-3; tentative D call: TRBD1 (5 bases). CDR1 ENHRY and CDR2 SYGVKD come from the germline V gene. The CDR3 runs 15 residues. V gave up 3 bases and J gave up 4 bases, with 14 bases separating them. DNA of the CDR3: TGTGCCATCAGTGATATAGGGGAAGGGTCAGATACGCAGTATTTT. Translation gives CAISDIGEGSDTQYF.

This clone has only a few counts. The V call is TRBV6-1, the J call TRBJ2-7, with D unresolved. The CDR3 length is 15 residues. The V gene's germline CDR1 is MNHNS and CDR2 SASEGT. Between the trimmed V and J ends, which lost 5 bases and 4 bases, there was a span of 18 bases. The CDR3 nucleotides read TGTGCCAGCAGTCCTCGGGTTACTATCGGGTACGAGCAGTACTTC. Protein sequence: CASSPRVTIGYEQYF.

The chain carries TRBV2 and TRBJ1-2; maybe TRBD1 (5 bases). Trimming removed 11 bases from V and 4 bases from J, with 14 bases in between. This CDR3 contains 12 residues. Germline V CDR1 and CDR2: SNHLY, FYNNEI. The CDR3 sequence: CASRQGSYGYTF. Written as DNA, the CDR3 is TGTGCCTCCCGCCAGGGAAGCTATGGCTACACCTTC.

This clone was counted a single time. V and J are TRBV19 and TRBJ1-2; 10 bases fit TRBD1. V lost 7 bases, J lost 4 bases, and 9 bases stayed unmatched. This CDR3 is 15 amino acids long. The germline V gene has CDR1 LNHDA and CDR2 SQIVND (reference sequence). This CDR3 reads CASNDRRDRGYGYTF. CDR3 nucleotides: TGTGCCAGTAATGATCGACGGGACAGGGGCTATGGCTACACCTTC.

The chain couples TRBV6-5 to TRBJ2-7; D gene unclear. CDR1 and CDR2 (germline): MNHEY, SVGAGI. V shed 6 bases and J shed 0 bases, with 12 bases lying between them. This CDR3 contains 14 residues. CDR3 amino acids: CASSPVWSSYEQYF. In nucleotides, the CDR3 is TGTGCCAGCAGCCCGGTTTGGAGCTCCTACGAGCAGTACTTC.

CDR3 DNA sequence: TGTGCCAGCAGCTTGGGTCTAGCGGACCAAGAGACCCAGTACTTC. Residues: CASSLGLADQETQYF. The chain has TRBV7-7 and TRBJ2-5; 7 nucleotides line up with TRBD2. Per germline, CDR1 SSHAT and CDR2 FNYEAQ (reference sequence). V lost 3 bases, J lost 0 bases, and 4 bases stayed unmatched. The length of the CDR3 is 15 residues.

The chain has TRBV5-4 and TRBJ2-5; 9 bases are a match to TRBD2. Germline lookup yields CDR1 SGHNT and CDR2 YYREEE (reference sequence). The CDR3 totals 14 residues. J lost 3 bases, V lost 2 bases, and 2 bases had no gene match. The CDR3 loop is CASSFSGRKETQYF. The CDR3, as DNA: TGTGCCAGCAGCTTTAGCGGGAGAAAAGAGACCCAGTACTTC.